This TCR beta chain was observed in a study of blood T cell repertoires in COVID-19. Clinical histories supplied by participants themselves formed the basis of cohort assignment. Trimming pared 4 bases from V and 1 base from J, leaving 10 bases between. The CDR3 has 14 residues. In germline, CDR1 is SGHTA, CDR2 FQGNSA. Sequencing used immunoSEQ multiplex PCR; TCRdb keeps in-frame clones, though not all of them. The sample lists 150,000 to 200,000 clones; approximately 85% were seen once. The sequenced sample was PBMCs or T cells enriched from blood (not recorded which). The chain recombines TRBV7-2 with TRBJ1-2, with no clear D. The receptor's source is a woman under 30 who had recovered from COVID-19. DNA for the CDR3: TGTGCCAGCAGCTCAGGAACAGTTAACTATGGCTACACCTTC. It specifies CASSSGTVNYGYTF.